Below are 29 T cell receptor beta chains sequenced from a single sample in a study of T cell responses to AZD1222 COVID-19 vaccine. Sequencing was performed with immunoSEQ multiplex PCR; in TCRdb, only in-frame clones are kept and a portion is missing. The data hold some 40,000 clones, with 60% to 85% observed a single time. The sample consisted of peripheral blood, taken on day 0 of AZD1222 vaccination. All receptors come from an adult in good health.

The rearrangement uses TRBV7-2 and TRBJ2-1, with 12 bases fitting TRBD2. The germline V gene has CDR1 SGHTA and CDR2 FQGNSA. The CDR3 has 17 residues. Trimming at V came to 0 bases and at J to 7 bases, leaving 7 bases not matched to a gene. The DNA for the CDR3 is TGTGCCAGCAGCTTAGCCCTTACTAGCGGGGGGCGGAATGAGCAGTTCTTC. Amino acid sequence: CASSLALTSGGRNEQFF.

The gene calls are TRBV7-2 and TRBJ2-5; D may correspond to TRBD1 or TRBD2 (6 bases each). V lost 1 base and J lost 5, with 20 bases in between. CDR1 is SGHTA, CDR2 FQGNSA, per germline. This CDR3 contains 17 residues. The CDR3 bases are TGTGCCAGCAGCTTAGTGGGGGGCGCGAGGGGAAGGGAGACCCAGTACTTC. This gives the protein CASSLVGGARGRETQYF.

The table lists this clone with a count of one. The chain is built from TRBV24-1 and TRBJ2-5, with TRBD2 as a possible D gene (6 bases). The length of the CDR3 is 12 residues. Germline V gene lookup returns CDR1 KGHDR and CDR2 SFDVKD. V shed 3 bases and J shed 9 bases, with 10 bases lying between them. CDR3 sequence reads: CATSDPREAQYF. The CDR3, as DNA: TGTGCCACCAGTGATCCCAGGGAGGCCCAGTACTTC.

CDR3 in DNA: TGTGCCAGCAGCTTACAGGGGGACAATTGGGCTTTCTTT. This codes for CASSLQGDNWAFF. This sequence joins TRBV7-9 and TRBJ1-1; 7 nucleotides agree with TRBD1. The J segment lost 11 bases and the V segment lost 2 bases, leaving 8 bases of the junction unmatched. This CDR3 has 13 amino acids. Germline V CDR1 and CDR2: SEHNR, FQNEAQ (reference sequence).

There are a few counts of this clone. The chain uses TRBV6-5 and TRBJ1-2; no firm D call. This CDR3 is built from 13 residues. Trimming stripped 0 bases from V and 8 bases from J, with 10 bases between. Germline-derived CDR1 and CDR2 are MNHEY and SVGAGI. Here the CDR3 DNA reads TGTGCCAGCAGTTACTCGACTGGAGGAGGCTACACCTTC. Protein product: CASSYSTGGGYTF.

DNA of the CDR3: TGTGCCAGCAGCTCCCAACCAACTGAGGGCTACACCTTC. It translates to CASSSQPTEGYTF. The gene calls are TRBV7-9 and TRBJ1-2; no clear D. Trimming shortened V by 4 bases and J by 8 bases, and 14 bases separated the two germline ends. Germline V gene sequence: CDR1 SEHNR, CDR2 FQNEAQ (reference sequence). This CDR3 is built from 13 residues.

This sequence joins TRBV19 and TRBJ2-3, with unresolved D. Per germline, CDR1 LNHDA and CDR2 SQIVND (reference sequence). Trimming shortened V by 1 base and J by 2 bases, and 7 bases separated the two germline ends. This CDR3 has 14 residues. The CDR3 DNA follows: TGTGCCAGTAGTATAGGCTATAACACAGATACGCAGTATTTT. It is translated as CASSIGYNTDTQYF.

V and J are TRBV7-8 and TRBJ1-4, with D maybe TRBD1 (5 bases). Trimming cost V 5 bases and J 4 bases, with 20 bases left between them. The CDR3 covers 17 residues. Germline CDR1 reads SGHVS; CDR2 reads FQNEAQ. CDR3 in amino acids: CASSGSGSRAVNEKLFF. The CDR3 DNA reads TGTGCCAGCAGCGGATCGGGGTCCAGGGCCGTTAATGAAAAACTGTTTTTT.

This clone came up once. V gene TRBV3-1 (or the pseudogene TRBV3-2) combines with J gene TRBJ2-7; 10 nucleotides align to TRBD1. This CDR3 has 16 residues. V dropped 0 bases and J dropped 9; count of bases not matched to a gene: 11. Germline V CDR1 and CDR2: LGHDT, YNNKEL (reference sequence). The CDR3 DNA follows: TGTGCCAGCAGCCAAGATCTGAGACAGGGGGCTGGCAGGCAGTACTTC. This encodes CASSQDLRQGAGRQYF.

The chain joins TRBV7-3 to TRBJ2-7, with 8 bases lining up with TRBD1. Trimming removed 0 bases from V and 3 bases from J; junction bases left unmatched: 4. Germline CDR1 and CDR2: SGHTA and FQGTGA. This CDR3 spans 15 amino acids. The CDR3 DNA follows: TGTGCCAGCAGCTTAACAGGCAGGGGGCTCTACGAGCAGTACTTC. This translates into CASSLTGRGLYEQYF.

The chain joins TRBV6-5 to TRBJ1-3, with TRBD1 as a possible D gene (6 bases). Deletions cut 8 bases from V and 0 bases from J, with 11 bases between. This CDR3 has 14 amino acids. Germline lookup yields CDR1 MNHEY and CDR2 SVGAGI. CDR3 loop: CASGGQYSGNTIYF. In DNA, the CDR3 is TGTGCCAGCGGGGGGCAGTACTCTGGAAACACCATATATTTT.

CDR3 loop: CASSARQGGSEKLFF. The DNA of the CDR3 is TGTGCCAGCAGCGCCCGACAGGGCGGGAGTGAAAAACTGTTTTTT. The chain is built from TRBV11-2 and TRBJ1-4; 7 positions agree with TRBD1. V gave up 5 bases and J gave up 7 bases; unmatched junction bases: 10. Germline-derived CDR1 and CDR2 are SGHAT and FQNNGV. The CDR3 sequence is 15 residues long.

This clone was seen only once. The chain employs TRBV3-1 (or the pseudogene TRBV3-2) and TRBJ2-7; D gene uncertain. Germline V lookup: CDR1 LGHDT, CDR2 YNNKEL (reference sequence). The V end was cut by 3 bases, the J end by 4 bases, with 16 bases between. This CDR3 has 15 amino acids. This chain's CDR3 is CASSQLPRFGYEQYF. The CDR3 region has the DNA TGTGCCAGCAGCCAGCTCCCGAGGTTCGGGTACGAGCAGTACTTC.

The rearrangement links TRBV11-3 to TRBJ2-1; 7 bases are a match to TRBD1. With V trimmed by 4 bases and J by 15 bases, 12 bases remained unmatched. CDR1 is SGHNT, CDR2 YENEEA, per germline. This CDR3 region has 13 residues. The CDR3 loop is CASSSGPDRVMFF. The CDR3 nucleotides are TGTGCCAGCAGCTCGGGACCTGACAGGGTAATGTTCTTC.

The rearrangement joins TRBV7-8 to TRBJ2-7; no firm D call. CDR1 and CDR2 (germline): SGHVS, FQNEAQ. Trimming took 5 bases from V and 2 from J, leaving 16 bases between them. The CDR3 has 15 residues. CDR3: CASSPGRAETYEQYF. The CDR3 DNA reads as TGTGCCAGCAGCCCCGGTAGGGCGGAAACCTACGAGCAGTACTTC.

This sequence joins TRBV29-1 and TRBJ2-5, with 11 bases lining up with TRBD1. This CDR3 has 14 amino acids. Germline loops: CDR1 SQVTM, CDR2 ANQGSEA. V lost 5 bases to trimming and J lost 1 base; unmatched junction nucleotides: 3. In DNA, the CDR3 is TGCAGCGTTACCGGGACAGGGGGCCAAGAGACCCAGTACTTC. Encoded protein: CSVTGTGGQETQYF.

This chain links TRBV5-5 with TRBJ2-2; D gene ambiguous. The V end lost 0 bases, the J end lost 1 base, and 10 bases lay between the germline ends. The CDR3 spans 16 residues. Germline V gene lookup returns CDR1 SGHKS and CDR2 YYEKEE (reference sequence). This chain's CDR3 is CASSLGVGGNTGELFF. In DNA form, the CDR3 reads TGTGCCAGCAGCTTGGGTGTAGGTGGGAACACCGGGGAGCTGTTTTTT.

CDR3 sequence: CASSLHLGANTGELFF. For the CDR3, the DNA is TGCGCCAGCAGCCTGCATCTGGGGGCGAACACCGGGGAGCTGTTTTTT. The chain joins TRBV4-1 to TRBJ2-2; D tentatively fits TRBD1 or TRBD2 (5 bases each). In germline, CDR1 is MGHRA, CDR2 YSYEKL. This CDR3 has 16 residues. V was shortened by 4 bases and J by 0 bases, with 12 bases between the two germline ends.

The chain uses TRBV2 and TRBJ1-4; perhaps TRBD1 as D (5 bases). The ends were cut back, 10 bases at V and 4 bases at J, with 13 bases in the middle. The CDR3 covers 13 residues. Germline CDR1 reads SNHLY; CDR2 reads FYNNEI. The CDR3 region has the DNA TGTGCCACCAAAGACAGCAATAATGAAAAACTGTTTTTT. The encoded protein is CATKDSNNEKLFF.

V usage is TRBV12-3 or TRBV12-4 and J usage is TRBJ1-4; 7 nucleotides agree with TRBD1. The CDR3 is made up of 13 amino acids. The junction had 7 bases not matched to a gene; V was cut back by 8 bases and J by 7 bases. CDR3: CASQTGAREKLFF. The CDR3 bases are TGTGCCAGCCAAACAGGGGCACGTGAAAAACTGTTTTTT.

The V gene is TRBV19, the J gene TRBJ1-4, with D possibly matching TRBD1 (5 bases). Per germline, CDR1 LNHDA and CDR2 SQIVND (reference sequence). Trimming took off 3 bases at V and 8 bases at J, with 13 bases between the two ends. This CDR3 spans 14 amino acids. Here the CDR3 DNA reads TGTGCCAGTAGTATTGCTGGGACGGGGGAAAAACTGTTTTTT. This sequence encodes CASSIAGTGEKLFF.

This chain connects TRBV3-1 (or the pseudogene TRBV3-2) to TRBJ1-5; TRBD1 agrees at 7 bases. From germline, CDR1 is LGHDT and CDR2 YNNKEL (reference sequence). The trim removed 6 bases at V and 4 bases at J, leaving 9 bases unmatched. This CDR3 has 15 residues. DNA for the CDR3: TGTGCCAGCAGTCCAGGGGCAGGGGGGAATCAGCCCCAGCATTTT. It translates to CASSPGAGGNQPQHF.

V gene TRBV7-9 combines with J gene TRBJ1-1; 7 bases line up with TRBD1. Germline V gene data show CDR1 as SEHNR and CDR2 as FQNEAQ (reference sequence). V trimming: 5 bases; J trimming: 3 bases; junction bases outside the gene matches: 3. The CDR3 runs 13 residues. The CDR3 coding sequence is TGTGCCAGCAGCCTCACAGGGGACACTGAAGCTTTCTTT. It encodes CASSLTGDTEAFF.

This rearrangement joins TRBV6-5 to TRBJ1-6; D remains unclear. Deletions cut 4 bases from V and 8 bases from J, with 18 bases between. Germline lookup yields CDR1 MNHEY and CDR2 SVGAGI. CDR3 length: 16 residues. The CDR3 is CASSWSRNSRDSPLHF. CDR3 in DNA: TGTGCCAGCAGTTGGTCAAGAAATTCCCGAGATTCACCCCTCCACTTT.

The rearrangement links TRBV30 to TRBJ2-7; no clear D. The V and J ends lost 0 bases and 4 bases respectively, with 4 bases between them. The CDR3 runs 11 residues. The germline gives CDR1 GTSNPN, CDR2 SVGIG (reference sequence). CDR3 nucleotides: TGTGCCTGGAGTGTGGGGTACGAGCAGTACTTC. This codes for CAWSVGYEQYF.

The J gene is TRBJ2-1, the V gene TRBV7-9; 8 bases map to TRBD2. Trimming cost V 3 bases and J 5 bases; bases outside gene matches: 3. Germline V gene sequence: CDR1 SEHNR, CDR2 FQNEAQ (reference sequence). The CDR3 spans 14 residues. The CDR3 bases are TGTGCCAGCAGCTTGGCGGGGGGAGACAATGAGCAGTTCTTC. Translation: CASSLAGGDNEQFF.

CDR3 bases: TGTGCCAGCAGTTCACACCGAAGGAGTAGCACTGAAGCTTTCTTT. Translation: CASSSHRRSSTEAFF. J is TRBJ1-1 and V is TRBV6-5; D unclear. The V gene's germline CDR1 is MNHEY and CDR2 SVGAGI. The CDR3 has 15 amino acids. V was pared by 4 bases and J by 4 bases, with 16 bases between.

The chain employs TRBV2 and TRBJ1-2; tentatively, D is TRBD1 (6 bases). CDR1 SNHLY and CDR2 FYNNEI come from the germline V gene. With 4 bases removed from V and 6 bases from J, the gap between germline ends came to 12 bases. This CDR3 contains 13 residues. The CDR3 DNA reads as TGTGCCAGCAGTGCTTCAGGGGTAGATGGCTACACCTTC. As protein: CASSASGVDGYTF.

To note about this clone: The same CDR3 also results from other DNA sequences found in this sample. The chain combines TRBV10-3 with TRBJ1-2; D not resolved. There are 11 residues in the CDR3. Germline values: CDR1 ENHRY, CDR2 SYGVKD. Trimming cost V 0 bases and J 4 bases, with 0 bases left between them. CDR3 sequence (DNA): TGTGCCATCAGTGAGTCCTATGGCTACACCTTC. Its translation: CAISESYGYTF.